A single sample gave rise to the 10 T cell receptor beta chains below, sequenced in a study of response to subunit inactivated influenza vaccine. From the RT-PCR reads, TCRdb called clonotypes with MiXCR, one entry per CDR3 protein. The table shows under 750,000 distinct CDR3 sequences, with approximately 12% occurring only once. The sequencing used PBMCs from blood, collected on the day of vaccination. These receptors were obtained from a man aged 45-60 years who received an inactivated influenza vaccine.

The gene calls are TRBV3-1 and TRBJ1-1, with D unclear. Trimming stripped 1 base from V and 4 bases from J, with 7 bases between. The CDR3 sequence is 13 residues long. Germline CDR1 LGHDT, CDR2 YNNKEL (reference sequence). The CDR3 region has the DNA TGTGCCAGCAGCCAAGGGGTGGCCACTGAAGCTTTCTTT. Translated, it gives CASSQGVATEAFF.

The chain links TRBV5-1 to TRBJ2-3; 9 bases agree with TRBD1. After removal of 4 bases from V and 5 bases from J, the junction contained 14 bases not matched to a gene. The CDR3 has 17 residues. Germline lookup yields CDR1 SGHRS and CDR2 YFSETQ. CDR3: CASSGKFGTGTGDTQYF. The CDR3, as DNA: TGCGCCAGCAGCGGCAAATTCGGGACAGGGACGGGAGATACGCAGTATTTT.

This clonotype was observed many times. The chain recombines TRBV5-1 with TRBJ2-4; D is perhaps TRBD1 (6 bases). The CDR3 is 16 residues long. V lost 0 bases and J lost 0, with 10 bases in between. Germline CDR1 and CDR2: SGHRS and YFSETQ. CDR3 nucleotides: TGCGCCAGCAGCTTGGGACAGGTCCTAGCCAAAAACATTCAGTACTTC. This encodes CASSLGQVLAKNIQYF.

The chain carries TRBV29-1 and TRBJ2-7; a possible D gene is TRBD2 (5 bases). Trimming left V 0 bases short and J 0 bases short, with 12 bases between. The CDR3 runs to 15 residues. In germline, CDR1 is SQVTM, CDR2 ANQGSEA. Here the CDR3 reads CSVEDAGVSSYEQYF. The CDR3 DNA is TGCAGCGTTGAAGATGCCGGGGTGAGCTCCTACGAGCAGTACTTC.

This sequence joins TRBV27 and TRBJ1-2; maybe TRBD1 (5 bases). CDR3 size: 13 residues. V lost 2 bases to trimming and J lost 8 bases, with 12 bases between them. Per the germline V gene, CDR1 is MNHEY and CDR2 is SMNVEV (reference sequence). Here the CDR3 reads CASSLNRIEGYTF. As DNA, the CDR3 is TGTGCCAGCAGTTTAAACAGGATTGAAGGCTACACCTTC.

The CDR3 nucleotides read TGTGCCAGCAGTTTGGTCAGGGCCACAGATACGCAGTATTTT. Residues: CASSLVRATDTQYF. The chain combines TRBV28 with TRBJ2-3; D perhaps matches TRBD1 (5 bases). Germline-derived CDR1 and CDR2 are MDHEN and SYDVKM. The V and J ends lost 3 bases and 2 bases respectively, with 9 bases between them. This CDR3 has 14 residues.

The rearrangement links TRBV7-2 to TRBJ2-7, with D perhaps matching TRBD2 (6 bases). The CDR3 covers 15 residues. CDR1 SGHTA and CDR2 FQGNSA come from the germline V gene. Trimming took 0 bases from V and 3 from J, leaving 12 bases between them. CDR3 sequence reads: CASSLAVGTGYEQYF. CDR3 bases: TGTGCCAGCAGCTTAGCCGTAGGGACTGGCTACGAGCAGTACTTC. Full variable domain (outside the CDR3, taken from reference TRBV7-2 and TRBJ2-7): GAGVSQSPSNKVTEKGKDVELRCDPISGHTALYWYRQSLGQGLEFLIYFQGNSAPDKSGLPSDRFSAERTGGSVSTLTIQRTQQEDSAVYLCASSLAVGTGYEQYFGPGTRLTVT.

The chain has TRBV9 and TRBJ2-3; TRBD2 agrees at 7 bases. The CDR3 contains 16 residues. Germline values: CDR1 SGDLS, CDR2 YYNGEE. V was clipped by 0 bases and J by 5 bases; unmatched bases: 9. The CDR3 loop reads CASSVADGRMGDTQYF. The CDR3 coding sequence is TGTGCCAGCAGCGTAGCTGACGGGAGGATGGGAGATACGCAGTATTTT.

This chain connects TRBV29-1 to TRBJ1-2, with TRBD1 identical over 8 bases. CDR1 SQVTM and CDR2 ANQGSEA come from the germline V gene. The CDR3 sequence is 12 residues long. Trimming at V came to 2 bases and at J to 8 bases, leaving 4 bases not matched to a gene. The CDR3 is CSVEQGAGGYTF. The DNA for the CDR3 is TGCAGCGTTGAACAGGGGGCAGGGGGCTACACCTTC.

The CDR3 DNA reads as TGCAGCGTTGTTTTTGGGTCCTACGAGCAGTACTTC. Amino acid sequence: CSVVFGSYEQYF. The genes are TRBV29-1 and TRBJ2-7, with D uncertain. With 4 bases removed from V and 1 base from J, the gap between germline ends came to 8 bases. Germline loops: CDR1 SQVTM, CDR2 ANQGSEA. The CDR3 length is 12 residues.